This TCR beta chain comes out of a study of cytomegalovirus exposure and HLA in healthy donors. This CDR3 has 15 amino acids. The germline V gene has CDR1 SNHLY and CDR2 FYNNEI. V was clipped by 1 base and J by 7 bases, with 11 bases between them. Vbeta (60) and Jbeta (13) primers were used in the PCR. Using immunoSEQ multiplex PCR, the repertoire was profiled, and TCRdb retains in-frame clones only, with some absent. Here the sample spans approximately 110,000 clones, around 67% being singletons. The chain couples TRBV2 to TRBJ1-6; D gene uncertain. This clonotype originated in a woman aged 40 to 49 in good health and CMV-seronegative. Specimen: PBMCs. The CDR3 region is CASSEGFSGNSPLHF. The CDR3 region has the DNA TGTGCCAGCAGTGAAGGTTTCTCGGGAAATTCACCCCTCCACTTT. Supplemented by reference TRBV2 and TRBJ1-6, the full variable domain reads EPEVTQTPSHQVTQMGQEVILRCVPISNHLYFYWYRQILGQKVEFLVSFYNNEISEKSEIFDDQFSVERPDGSNFTLKIRSTKLEDSAMYFCASSEGFSGNSPLHFGNGTRLTVT.